The 27 T cell receptor beta chains listed next were all sequenced from one sample in a study of siplizumab effects on memory and regulatory T cells (dated by TCRdb to between 2018 and 2021). The method behind the library was the immunoSEQ multiplex PCR assay. Entries here come from immuneACCESS through TCRdb and include only in-frame sequences with V and J called. Some clones fail to appear in such tables; in the studies checked, an unresolved V gene covers under half of the shortfall, and the cause of the remainder is unknown. This sample comprises approximately 60,000 clones, around three quarters of them detected only once. The ten most abundant clones make up roughly 0.4% of the sample. Sequencing input: memory CD4+ T cells sorted from blood. Read against the paper, the sample's cell subset or site label means: unstimulated CD4+ memory T cells. Source of these receptors: a human donor in good health.

The V gene is TRBV6-1, the J gene TRBJ1-6, with D unclear. The CDR3 spans 15 residues. Per the germline V gene, CDR1 is MNHNS and CDR2 is SASEGT. With 3 bases removed from V and 5 bases from J, the gap between germline ends came to 11 bases. CDR3 in DNA: TGTGCCAGCAGTGACGGGGAGCCTGATAATTCACCCCTCCACTTT. It is translated as CASSDGEPDNSPLHF.

The V gene is TRBV10-2, the J gene TRBJ2-7; D possibly uses TRBD1 or TRBD2 (5 bases each). Between the trimmed V and J ends, which lost 7 bases and 5 bases, there was a span of 18 bases. This CDR3 is 14 amino acids long. Per germline, CDR1 WSHSY and CDR2 SAAADI. The CDR3 DNA reads TGCGCCAGCAAATCTAGGGACCGGCTACACGAGCAGTACTTC. This encodes CASKSRDRLHEQYF.

The gene calls are TRBV5-6 and TRBJ2-3; D gene unclear. The CDR3 length is 13 residues. V lost 3 bases and J 3 bases, leaving 8 bases between the germline ends. CDR1 is SGHDT, CDR2 YYEEEE, per germline. The CDR3 reads CASSSFYTDTQYF. CDR3 nucleotides: TGTGCCAGCAGCTCCTTCTATACAGATACGCAGTATTTT.

The rearrangement links TRBV6-5 to TRBJ1-1; a weak D match, TRBD1 (5 bases). The CDR3 is 14 residues long. Trimming pared 6 bases from V and 5 bases from J, leaving 16 bases between. CDR1 is MNHEY, CDR2 SVGAGI, per germline. DNA of the CDR3: TGTGCCAGCAGCCCTGGGACGTTATGGACTGAAGCTTTCTTT. Its translation: CASSPGTLWTEAFF.

V gene TRBV19 combines with J gene TRBJ2-5; 8 nucleotides line up with TRBD1. The CDR3 covers 16 residues. Germline V gene sequence: CDR1 LNHDA, CDR2 SQIVND (reference sequence). Losses at the gene ends were 5 bases for V and 5 bases for J; bases not matched to a gene: 13. The CDR3 sequence is CASSPTTGGGSETQYF. The DNA of the CDR3 is TGTGCCAGTAGTCCGACTACAGGGGGTGGGTCCGAGACCCAGTACTTC.

V gene TRBV29-1 combines with J gene TRBJ2-5; D gene unclear. Germline CDR1 and CDR2: SQVTM and ANQGSEA. The CDR3 consists of 12 residues. The V gene lost 4 bases and the J gene lost 4 bases, with 10 bases spanning the gap. CDR3 loop: CSVVTGLETQYF. In DNA form, the CDR3 reads TGCAGCGTTGTGACCGGGCTAGAGACCCAGTACTTC.

This clone has just one count. V and J are TRBV7-9 and TRBJ2-7, with a tentative D call TRBD1 (5 bases). Trimming removed 3 bases at V and 2 bases at J, with 14 bases between. Germline assignment: CDR1 SEHNR and CDR2 FQNEAQ (reference sequence). The CDR3 loop spans 15 amino acids. In nucleotides, the CDR3 is TGTGCCAGCAGCTTCGAAGGGGCGAACACCTACGAGCAGTACTTC. Translated: CASSFEGANTYEQYF.

The genes are TRBV27 and TRBJ1-4, with D possibly TRBD1 on 5 matching bases. This CDR3 is 13 amino acids long. Germline lookup yields CDR1 MNHEY and CDR2 SMNVEV (reference sequence). The V and J ends lost 3 bases and 8 bases respectively, with 10 bases between them. This CDR3 is CASSLGLWEKLFF. The CDR3 bases are TGTGCCAGCAGTTTGGGACTTTGGGAAAAACTGTTTTTT.

V usage is TRBV28 and J usage is TRBJ2-5; 12 nucleotides align to TRBD1. Germline CDR1 and CDR2: MDHEN and SYDVKM. The CDR3 loop spans 16 amino acids. The trim removed 5 bases at V and 7 bases at J, leaving 11 bases unmatched. CDR3 loop: CASSSPGTGGEGTQYF. CDR3 DNA sequence: TGTGCCAGCAGTAGTCCCGGGACAGGGGGCGAAGGGACCCAGTACTTC.

The chain is built from TRBV7-2 and TRBJ2-7, with D uncertain. Germline CDR1 reads SGHTA; CDR2 reads FQGNSA. V was clipped by 2 bases and J by 0 bases, with 8 bases between them. This CDR3 contains 14 residues. This chain's CDR3 is CASSLMVSSYEQYF. The CDR3 region has the DNA TGTGCCAGCAGCTTAATGGTGAGCTCCTACGAGCAGTACTTC. Filled out from reference TRBV7-2 and TRBJ2-7, the complete variable domain reads GAGVSQSPSNKVTEKGKDVELRCDPISGHTALYWYRQSLGQGLEFLIYFQGNSAPDKSGLPSDRFSAERTGGSVSTLTIQRTQQEDSAVYLCASSLMVSSYEQYFGPGTRLTVT.

V is TRBV29-1 and J is TRBJ1-4; 7 bases map to TRBD1. The trim removed 5 bases at V and 8 bases at J, leaving 8 bases unmatched. Per germline, CDR1 SQVTM and CDR2 ANQGSEA. CDR3 length: 13 residues. CDR3 sequence reads: CSVPGTVGEKLFF. The CDR3 DNA follows: TGCAGCGTTCCCGGGACAGTCGGAGAAAAACTGTTTTTT.

The chain is built from TRBV30 and TRBJ2-3, with 8 bases fitting TRBD2. J lost 1 base, V lost 3 bases, and 3 bases had no gene match. Per germline, CDR1 GTSNPN and CDR2 SVGIG (reference sequence). The CDR3 is 14 residues long. CDR3 sequence: CAWSGLARTDTQYF. DNA for the CDR3: TGTGCCTGGAGCGGACTAGCCCGCACAGATACGCAGTATTTT.

This clone was observed once. This rearrangement joins TRBV11-1 to TRBJ1-3; possibly TRBD1 for D (6 bases). Deletions cut 4 bases from V and 3 bases from J, with 13 bases between. CDR3 length equals 15 residues. Germline V gene sequence: CDR1 SGHAT, CDR2 FQDESV (reference sequence). The CDR3 coding sequence is TGTGCCAGCAGCTCGGAGGGGGTAATTGGAAACACCATATATTTT. Translation: CASSSEGVIGNTIYF.

The chain's CDR3 is CASSLGVLSYEQYF. CDR3 coding DNA: TGTGCCAGCAGCTTGGGGGTTCTCTCCTACGAGCAGTACTTC. The rearrangement links TRBV5-4 to TRBJ2-7; no definite D call. Germline CDR1 is SGHNT and CDR2 is YYREEE (reference sequence). V lost 0 bases to trimming and J lost 0 bases, with 7 bases between them. The CDR3 runs 14 residues.

The chain uses TRBV7-2 and TRBJ2-2; possible D gene TRBD2, 5 bases. Deletions cut 4 bases from V and 0 bases from J, with 18 bases between. In germline, CDR1 is SGHTA, CDR2 FQGNSA. CDR3 size: 18 residues. CDR3 sequence reads: CASSSWTRADANTGELFF. DNA for the CDR3: TGTGCCAGCAGCTCCTGGACTCGAGCGGACGCGAACACCGGGGAGCTGTTTTTT.

The CDR3 region is CASSHQENTEAFF. For the CDR3, the DNA is TGTGCCAGCAGCCACCAGGAGAACACTGAAGCTTTCTTT. The genes are TRBV7-6 and TRBJ1-1; D is unresolved. V lost 5 bases and J lost 1, with 8 bases in between. Germline V lookup: CDR1 SGHVS, CDR2 FNYEAQ. The CDR3 length is 13 residues.

This clone occurred a few times. This chain joins TRBV9 and TRBJ1-6, with D possibly matching TRBD1 (5 bases). The CDR3 runs 14 residues. The germline V gene encodes CDR1 SGDLS and CDR2 YYNGEE. V lost 3 bases and J lost 7, with 11 bases in between. CDR3 in amino acids: CASSAGLRNSPLHF. The CDR3 DNA is TGTGCCAGCAGCGCGGGACTTAGGAATTCACCCCTCCACTTT.

J is TRBJ1-1 and V is TRBV28; D ambiguous. Germline V gene data show CDR1 as MDHEN and CDR2 as SYDVKM. This CDR3 has 13 residues. Trimming removed 6 bases from V and 0 bases from J, with 8 bases in between. This CDR3 is CASRRNMNTEAFF. CDR3 coding DNA: TGTGCCAGCAGACGAAACATGAACACTGAAGCTTTCTTT.

The rearrangement links TRBV19 to TRBJ2-3; D remains unclear. The germline CDR1 and CDR2 sequences are LNHDA and SQIVND (reference sequence). The CDR3 contains 15 residues. Trimming took 5 bases from V and 0 from J, leaving 12 bases between them. The CDR3, as DNA: TGTGCCAGTAGTTTTCCAGGCATTAGCACAGATACGCAGTATTTT. Translating gives CASSFPGISTDTQYF.

The chain is built from TRBV29-1 and TRBJ2-7; D call uncertain. This CDR3 region has 11 residues. Germline loops: CDR1 SQVTM, CDR2 ANQGSEA. V dropped 7 bases and J dropped 0 bases, with 7 bases sitting between them. Written as DNA, the CDR3 is TGCAGCGCTGCGTCCTCCTACGAGCAGTACTTC. Translated, it gives CSAASSYEQYF.

This chain links TRBV28 with TRBJ2-7; 8 nucleotides match TRBD1. The CDR3 is 15 residues long. Germline V lookup: CDR1 MDHEN, CDR2 SYDVKM. V was clipped by 6 bases and J by 4 bases; unmatched bases: 11. In nucleotides, the CDR3 is TGTGCCAGCAGAGGACAGGGAAGCTTTGGATACGAGCAGTACTTC. As protein: CASRGQGSFGYEQYF.

This chain uses TRBV4-1 with TRBJ1-1, with 11 bases that match TRBD1. The CDR3 length is 18 residues. CDR1 MGHRA and CDR2 YSYEKL come from the germline V gene. The J segment lost 2 bases and the V segment lost 1 base, leaving 9 bases of the junction unmatched. The CDR3, as DNA: TGCGCCAGCAGCCAAGCCGCCGGGACAGGGGGTGGTAACACTGAAGCTTTCTTT. Encoded protein: CASSQAAGTGGGNTEAFF.

V usage is TRBV5-1 and J usage is TRBJ1-5; D gene uncertain. V gave up 0 bases and J gave up 5 bases, with 6 bases separating them. Germline CDR1 and CDR2: SGHRS and YFSETQ. The CDR3 is made up of 13 amino acids. DNA of the CDR3: TGCGCCAGCAGCTTGGGCACGGATCAGCCCCAGCATTTT. Its translation is CASSLGTDQPQHF.

This clone is a singleton in its sample. The chain recombines TRBV13 with TRBJ2-1, with 11 bases aligning to TRBD2. This CDR3 has 15 amino acids. V dropped 5 bases and J dropped 5; count of bases not matched to a gene: 5. The V gene's germline CDR1 is PRHDT and CDR2 FYEKMQ (reference sequence). CDR3 nucleotide sequence: TGTGCCAGCAGCAATAGCGGGGGGGCGGACAATGAGCAGTTCTTC. Amino acids: CASSNSGGADNEQFF.

The chain links TRBV5-1 to TRBJ1-6, with no clear D. The CDR3 has 17 residues. V gave up 2 bases and J gave up 0 bases, with 12 bases separating them. From germline, CDR1 is SGHRS and CDR2 YFSETQ. Here the CDR3 reads CASSFVLDHSYNSPLHF. CDR3 sequence (DNA): TGCGCCAGCAGCTTTGTTCTGGACCACTCCTATAATTCACCCCTCCACTTT. The entire variable domain, with the rest obtained from reference TRBV5-1 and TRBJ1-6, is as follows: KAGVTQTPRYLIKTRGQQVTLSCSPISGHRSVSWYQQTPGQGLQFLFEYFSETQRNKGNFPGRFSGRQFSNSRSEMNVSTLELGDSALYLCASSFVLDHSYNSPLHFGNGTRLTVT.

The J gene is TRBJ2-3, the V gene TRBV19, with 13 bases fitting TRBD2. Looked up from germline, CDR1 is LNHDA and CDR2 is SQIVND (reference sequence). The CDR3 loop spans 15 amino acids. J lost 2 bases, V lost 6 bases, and 2 bases had no gene match. The DNA for the CDR3 is TGTGCCAGTAGGACTAGCGGGGGGCACACAGATACGCAGTATTTT. Its protein product is CASRTSGGHTDTQYF. The variable domain in full, with the rest retrieved from reference TRBV19 and TRBJ2-3, is DGGITQSPKYLFRKEGQNVTLSCEQNLNHDAMYWYRQDPGQGLRLIYYSQIVNDFQKGDIAEGYSVSREKKESFPLTVTSAQKNPTAFYLCASRTSGGHTDTQYFGPGTRLTVL.

This clone was counted a single time. V usage is TRBV19 and J usage is TRBJ2-6; 9 nucleotides line up with TRBD1. The germline CDR1 and CDR2 sequences are LNHDA and SQIVND (reference sequence). The V gene end was trimmed by 5 bases and the J gene end by 4 bases; junction bases not matched to a gene: 3. This CDR3 contains 15 residues. This CDR3 is CASSGDRAGANVLTF. DNA of the CDR3: TGTGCCAGTAGTGGGGACAGGGCCGGGGCCAACGTCCTGACTTTC.